These 23 T cell receptor beta chains originate from one sample sequenced in a study of blood T cell repertoires in COVID-19 (dated by TCRdb to the early 2020s). The library relied on the immunoSEQ multiplex PCR assay. TCRdb limited this immuneACCESS table to in-frame rearrangements with V and J called. A share of clones is missing; checked studies link under half to unresolved V genes, and the rest is unexplained. This sample is represented by around 250,000 clones; roughly 80% of them were singletons. 5% of the sample is in the top ten clones. Specimen: PBMCs or T cells enriched from blood (not recorded which). The receptors shown here come from a middle-aged man who had been exposed to COVID-19.

The chain couples TRBV29-1 to TRBJ1-1; possibly TRBD1 for D (5 bases). Germline V lookup: CDR1 SQVTM, CDR2 ANQGSEA. V lost 6 bases and J lost 7, with 15 bases in between. The CDR3 spans 12 residues. The CDR3 region has the DNA TGCAGCGTGGTGACAGAGTCTTTTGAAGCTTTCTTT. Translation: CSVVTESFEAFF.

V usage is TRBV2 and J usage is TRBJ1-4; 9 bases match TRBD1. V shed 9 bases and J 17 bases; nucleotides not matched to a gene: 10. The germline V gene encodes CDR1 SNHLY and CDR2 FYNNEI. The CDR3 consists of 11 residues. The CDR3 bases are TGTGCCAGTTACAGGGGGCGTACACATTTTTTT. Protein sequence: CASYRGRTHFF.

The chain couples TRBV19 to TRBJ1-2; unclear D gene. CDR3 length: 19 residues. Germline lookup yields CDR1 LNHDA and CDR2 SQIVND (reference sequence). V was cut by 3 bases and J by 2 bases, with 25 bases left in between. The CDR3, as DNA: TGTGCCAGTAGTATGAGAAAAGAGTTCCGATCCAAGACAAACTATGGCTACACCTTC. Its protein product is CASSMRKEFRSKTNYGYTF. Supplemented by reference TRBV19 and TRBJ1-2, the full variable domain reads DGGITQSPKYLFRKEGQNVTLSCEQNLNHDAMYWYRQDPGQGLRLIYYSQIVNDFQKGDIAEGYSVSREKKESFPLTVTSAQKNPTAFYLCASSMRKEFRSKTNYGYTFGSGTRLTVV.

The rearrangement uses TRBV19 and TRBJ1-1; TRBD1 aligns across 9 bases. The CDR3 totals 15 residues. V dropped 7 bases and J dropped 7; count of bases not matched to a gene: 13. CDR1 is LNHDA, CDR2 SQIVND, per germline (reference sequence). The CDR3 DNA is TGTGCCAGTAAGGATTATTCCGGGGGACAGGGTGAAGCTTTCTTT. This sequence encodes CASKDYSGGQGEAFF.

V and J are TRBV19 and TRBJ1-5; no firm D call. This CDR3 has 17 amino acids. Between the trimmed V and J ends, which lost 2 bases and 3 bases, there was a span of 17 bases. Germline V gene lookup returns CDR1 LNHDA and CDR2 SQIVND (reference sequence). The CDR3 sequence: CASSITFVAGNNQPQHF. CDR3 nucleotides: TGTGCCAGTAGTATAACCTTCGTGGCAGGCAACAATCAGCCCCAGCATTTT.

V gene TRBV12-3 or TRBV12-4 combines with J gene TRBJ1-2; TRBD1 matches 7 bases. The ends lost 5 bases at V and 4 bases at J; junction bases unmatched: 4. The CDR3 length is 13 residues. The CDR3 is CASSPGTAYGYTF. As DNA, the CDR3 is TGTGCCAGCAGTCCCGGGACAGCCTATGGCTACACCTTC.

The chain is built from TRBV12-3 or TRBV12-4 and TRBJ1-2; tentative D call: TRBD1 (6 bases). Trimming stripped 5 bases from V and 4 bases from J, with 11 bases between. The CDR3 covers 13 residues. The CDR3 coding sequence is TGTGCCAGCAGTGTAGGGGGGGTCTATGGCTACACCTTC. As protein: CASSVGGVYGYTF.

The chain has TRBV6-5 and TRBJ1-2; D unresolved. V lost 4 bases to trimming and J lost 3 bases, with 12 bases between them. CDR1 is MNHEY and CDR2 is SVGAGI in the germline V gene. The CDR3 length is 14 residues. The CDR3 bases are TGTGCCAGCAGTTTCCAGGCATCGTACTATGGCTACACCTTC. Encoded protein: CASSFQASYYGYTF.

CDR3 bases: TGTGCCAGCTCACCACCGATGGGAGCCTATGGCTACACCTTC. Encoded protein: CASSPPMGAYGYTF. The chain combines TRBV18 with TRBJ1-2; D not certain. Germline CDR1 and CDR2: KGHSH and LQKENI. The CDR3 runs 14 residues. The V end was cut by 0 bases, the J end by 4 bases, with 9 bases between.

CDR3 sequence: CACQGASNQPQHF. Written as DNA, the CDR3 is TGTGCCTGTCAGGGTGCTAGCAATCAGCCCCAGCATTTT. The chain couples TRBV30 to TRBJ1-5; D perhaps matches TRBD1 (5 bases). The germline V gene has CDR1 GTSNPN and CDR2 SVGIG (reference sequence). The CDR3 sequence is 13 residues long. V was pared by 6 bases and J by 0 bases, with 9 bases between.

This clone was seen only a few times. The CDR3 here is CASSHLSGQGAHEQYF. The CDR3 bases are TGTGCCAGCAGCCACTTATCGGGACAGGGGGCTCACGAGCAGTACTTC. V and J are TRBV7-9 and TRBJ2-7; 12 bases line up with TRBD1. Germline CDR1 is SEHNR and CDR2 is FQNEAQ (reference sequence). V was pared by 5 bases and J by 5 bases, with 10 bases of the junction left unmatched. This CDR3 has 16 residues.

V gene TRBV24-1 combines with J gene TRBJ2-2, with a weak D call TRBD2 (5 bases). The CDR3 has 12 amino acids. V lost 4 bases, J lost 6 bases, and 5 bases lay in between. The germline gives CDR1 KGHDR, CDR2 SFDVKD. CDR3 loop: CATSERAGELFF. CDR3 DNA: TGTGCCACCAGTGAGAGGGCCGGGGAGCTGTTTTTT.

V and J are TRBV28 and TRBJ1-2; D unclear. The CDR3 length is 14 residues. V lost 7 bases and J 1 base, leaving 13 bases between the germline ends. Germline V CDR1 and CDR2: MDHEN, SYDVKM. The CDR3 spells CASTPAGDNYGYTF. DNA of the CDR3: TGTGCCAGCACGCCCGCCGGTGATAACTATGGCTACACCTTC.

The rearrangement uses TRBV27 and TRBJ2-7; 7 bases align to TRBD1. From germline, CDR1 is MNHEY and CDR2 SMNVEV (reference sequence). The CDR3 covers 14 residues. V trimming: 5 bases; J trimming: 3 bases; junction bases outside the gene matches: 7. The CDR3 is CASSPYRGGYEQYF. CDR3 nucleotides: TGTGCCAGCAGTCCGTACAGGGGTGGCTACGAGCAGTACTTC.

The chain carries TRBV5-1 and TRBJ2-7, with 7 bases identical to TRBD2. CDR1 and CDR2 (germline): SGHRS, YFSETQ. This CDR3 region has 14 residues. V was clipped by 0 bases and J by 4 bases; unmatched bases: 4. The CDR3 sequence: CASSLAGGRYEQYF. In DNA, the CDR3 is TGCGCCAGCAGCTTGGCGGGAGGTAGGTACGAGCAGTACTTC.

V is TRBV27 and J is TRBJ1-5; tentative D call: TRBD1 (6 bases). Germline V gene lookup returns CDR1 MNHEY and CDR2 SMNVEV (reference sequence). V was cut by 0 bases and J by 4 bases, with 10 bases left in between. This CDR3 is built from 15 residues. CDR3 in DNA: TGTGCCAGCAGTTTATCAGGGGGTTTTAATCAGCCCCAGCATTTT. It codes for CASSLSGGFNQPQHF.

The chain carries TRBV11-3 and TRBJ1-4, with no clear D. Trimming took off 5 bases at V and 4 bases at J, with 14 bases between the two ends. Germline V gene sequence: CDR1 SGHNT, CDR2 YENEEA. This CDR3 spans 15 amino acids. The CDR3 is CASSPVPDYNEKLFF. In nucleotides, the CDR3 is TGTGCCAGCAGCCCCGTCCCAGATTATAATGAAAAACTGTTTTTT.

In regard to this clone: The junction differs from germline at one of its ends, possibly a read error. V gene TRBV30 combines with J gene TRBJ1-2; D unclear. The CDR3 extends over 13 amino acids. Germline V gene lookup returns CDR1 GTSNPN and CDR2 SVGIG (reference sequence). CDR3 sequence (DNA): TGTGCCTGGAGTGCTACACGAGGGTCCCACGTAAACTTC. It encodes CAWSATRGSHVNF. Full variable domain (remainder filled in from reference TRBV30 and TRBJ1-2): SQTIHQWPATLVQPVGSPLSLECTVEGTSNPNLYWYRQAAGRGLQLLFYSVGIGQISSEVPQNLSASRPQDRQFILSSKKLLLSDSGFYLCAWSATRGSHVNFGSGTRLTVV.

This chain connects TRBV6-5 to TRBJ2-5; 9 positions agree with TRBD2. V lost 6 bases, J lost 3 bases, and 5 bases stayed unmatched. The CDR3 loop spans 14 amino acids. Germline lookup yields CDR1 MNHEY and CDR2 SVGAGI. CDR3 amino acids: CASRDLAGKETQYF. In DNA, the CDR3 is TGTGCCAGCAGAGATCTAGCGGGGAAAGAGACCCAGTACTTC.

As concerns this clone: Relative to the germline gene, one junction end is altered; a read error may explain this. The chain carries TRBV10-2 and TRBJ2-5, with D unresolved. Germline V gene data show CDR1 as WSHSY and CDR2 as SAAADI. This CDR3 has 13 residues. CDR3 nucleotide sequence: TGCGCCAGCAGGACACCCAACCAGGAGACCCAGTACTTC. This translates into CASRTPNQETQYF.

The chain couples TRBV7-3 to TRBJ2-1, with 7 bases identical to TRBD2. Germline-derived CDR1 and CDR2 are SGHTA and FQGTGA. The junction had 6 bases not matched to a gene; V was cut back by 2 bases and J by 5 bases. CDR3 length: 15 residues. Here the CDR3 DNA reads TGTGCCAGCAGCTTAGAGTCTAGCGGAAACAATGAGCAGTTCTTC. This codes for CASSLESSGNNEQFF.

The chain is built from TRBV13 and TRBJ1-1, with no clear D. V was trimmed by 4 bases and J by 3 bases, leaving 15 bases between them. The CDR3 is 15 amino acids. CDR1 and CDR2 from the germline V gene are PRHDT and FYEKMQ (reference sequence). The CDR3 here is CASSYSGGLYTEAFF. As DNA, the CDR3 is TGTGCCAGCAGCTACTCAGGCGGGTTATACACTGAAGCTTTCTTT.

The chain employs TRBV27 and TRBJ1-1; D gene uncertain. Deletions cut 1 base from V and 5 bases from J, with 11 bases between. The germline gives CDR1 MNHEY, CDR2 SMNVEV (reference sequence). CDR3 length: 14 amino acids. Here the CDR3 DNA reads TGTGCCAGCAGTTTATGGGGAGGAAGGACTGAAGCTTTCTTT. Encoded protein: CASSLWGGRTEAFF.